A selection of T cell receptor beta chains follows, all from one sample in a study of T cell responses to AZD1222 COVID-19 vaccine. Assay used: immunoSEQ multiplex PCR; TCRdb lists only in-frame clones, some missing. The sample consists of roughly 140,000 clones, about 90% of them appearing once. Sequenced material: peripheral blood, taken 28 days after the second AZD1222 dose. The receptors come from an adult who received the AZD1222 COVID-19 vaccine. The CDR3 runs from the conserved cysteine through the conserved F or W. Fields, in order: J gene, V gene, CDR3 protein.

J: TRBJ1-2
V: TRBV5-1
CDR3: CASSPTSGGIGGYTF

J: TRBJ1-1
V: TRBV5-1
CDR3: CASSLGIMGRANTEAFF

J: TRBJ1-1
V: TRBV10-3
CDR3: CAISGDQGVSTEAFF

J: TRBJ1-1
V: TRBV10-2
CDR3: CASSERGHLATEAFF

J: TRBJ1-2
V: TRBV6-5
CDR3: CASSSAGLGYTF

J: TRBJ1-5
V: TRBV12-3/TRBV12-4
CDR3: CASSLGGSGPQHF

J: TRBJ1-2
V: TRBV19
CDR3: CASSIGNTGFYGYTF

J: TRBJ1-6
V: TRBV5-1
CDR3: CASSLRSLSYNSPLHF

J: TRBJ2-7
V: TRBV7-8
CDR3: CASSLGGAGGYEQYF

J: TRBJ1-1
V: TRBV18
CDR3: CASSPLTGMNTEAFF

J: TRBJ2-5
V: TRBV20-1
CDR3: CSVKGRETQYF

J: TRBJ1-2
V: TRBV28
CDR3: CASSFQDSIYGYTF

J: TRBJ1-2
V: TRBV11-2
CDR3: CASSLSGQGNYGYTF

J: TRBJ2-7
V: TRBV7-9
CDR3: CASSPIVGSYEQYF

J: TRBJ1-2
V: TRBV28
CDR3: CASSPGQGYGYTF

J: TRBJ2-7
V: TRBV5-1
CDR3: CASSLRTGSVGEQYF

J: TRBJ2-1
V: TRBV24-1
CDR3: CATSDLTASGSYEQFF

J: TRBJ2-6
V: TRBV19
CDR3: CASSLQGISGANVLTF

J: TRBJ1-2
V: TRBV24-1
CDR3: CATSDGQGARGYTF

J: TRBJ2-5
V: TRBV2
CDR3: CASSDSRGQETQYF

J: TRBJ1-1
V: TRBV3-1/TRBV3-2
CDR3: CASSPRDTEAFF

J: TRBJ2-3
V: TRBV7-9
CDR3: CATDIRLAGTTDTQYF

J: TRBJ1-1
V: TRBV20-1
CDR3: CSAREGLRAFF

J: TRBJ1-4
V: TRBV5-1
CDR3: CASSSGQGREKLFF

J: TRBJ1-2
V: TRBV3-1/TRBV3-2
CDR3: CASSRDSSNYGYTF

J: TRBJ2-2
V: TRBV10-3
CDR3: CAISEVWVEYTGELFF

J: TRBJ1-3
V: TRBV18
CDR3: CASSPYGLHAGNTIYF

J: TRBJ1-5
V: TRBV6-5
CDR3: CASSFQGNQPQHF

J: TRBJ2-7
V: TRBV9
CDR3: CASSEGTVHEQYF

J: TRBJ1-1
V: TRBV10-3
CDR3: CAISHRENTEAFF

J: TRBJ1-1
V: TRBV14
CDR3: CASSQWNTEAFF

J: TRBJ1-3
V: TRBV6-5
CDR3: CATFDPPGNTIYF

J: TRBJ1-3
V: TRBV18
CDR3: CASSPYQVVSGNTIYF

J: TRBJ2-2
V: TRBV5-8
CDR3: CASSPGGSITGELFF